One sample yielded the 22 T cell receptor beta chains listed below, sequenced in a study of blood T cell repertoires in COVID-19 (dated by TCRdb to about 2020). Library generation was performed with the immunoSEQ multiplex PCR assay. TCRdb retrieved this table from immuneACCESS and kept in-frame rearrangements only. Not all clones are present; in checked studies, unresolved V genes account for under half, and no reason is known for the remainder. This sample is represented by about 220,000 clones; roughly 80% of them were singletons. The ten most abundant clones make up roughly 4.8% of the sample. The specimen sequenced was PBMCs or T cells enriched from blood (not recorded which). Every receptor here comes from a woman aged 45-65 years who had been exposed to COVID-19.

The CDR3 loop reads CASSETAVSYEQYF. In DNA form, the CDR3 reads TGTGCCAGCAGTGAAACAGCGGTATCCTACGAGCAGTACTTC. J is TRBJ2-7 and V is TRBV25-1, with TRBD2 as a possible D gene (5 bases). This CDR3 has 14 residues. Trimming removed 2 bases at V and 1 base at J, with 9 bases between. Germline V gene lookup returns CDR1 MGHDK and CDR2 SYGVNS.

The CDR3 coding sequence is TGTGCCAGCAGCCGAAGACCAACTAGCGGCACGTACAATGAGCAGTTCTTC. Residues: CASSRRPTSGTYNEQFF. The chain carries TRBV27 and TRBJ2-1, with 8 nucleotides matching TRBD2. Germline V lookup: CDR1 MNHEY, CDR2 SMNVEV (reference sequence). Trimming removed 6 bases from V and 4 bases from J; junction bases left unmatched: 14. The CDR3 extends over 17 amino acids.

This sequence joins TRBV6-5 and TRBJ1-2; 9 bases line up with TRBD1. The CDR3 is 14 amino acids. The trim removed 5 bases at V and 2 bases at J, leaving 3 bases unmatched. Germline V gene sequence: CDR1 MNHEY, CDR2 SVGAGI. CDR3 protein: CASSRDRENYGYTF. The DNA for the CDR3 is TGTGCCAGCAGTAGGGACAGGGAAAACTATGGCTACACCTTC.

Only a few counts were recorded for this clone. V is TRBV19 and J is TRBJ1-1; TRBD1 matches 8 bases. J was trimmed by 0 bases and V by 7 bases; bases with no gene match: 7. Germline values: CDR1 LNHDA, CDR2 SQIVND (reference sequence). The CDR3 loop spans 15 amino acids. The CDR3 loop is CASIGQGFMNTEAFF. The CDR3 nucleotides read TGTGCCAGTATAGGACAGGGATTTATGAACACTGAAGCTTTCTTT.

The chain carries TRBV6-2 or TRBV6-3 and TRBJ2-1; 10 positions agree with TRBD2. V shed 4 bases and J 6 bases; nucleotides not matched to a gene: 6. Germline V gene data show CDR1 as MNHEY and CDR2 as SVGEGT. There are 15 residues in the CDR3. The CDR3: CASSSSAGGFNEQFF. The DNA of the CDR3 is TGTGCCAGCAGTTCTTCAGCGGGGGGGTTCAATGAGCAGTTCTTC.

To note about this clone: The sample carries other DNA sequences with the same CDR3. The CDR3 protein is CASSERDTIYF. CDR3 coding DNA: TGTGCCAGCAGTGAGCGGGACACCATATATTTT. V gene TRBV2 combines with J gene TRBJ1-3; D is undetermined. Looked up from germline, CDR1 is SNHLY and CDR2 is FYNNEI. The CDR3 consists of 11 residues. The V end lost 3 bases, the J end lost 8 bases, and 5 bases lay between the germline ends.

The rearrangement links TRBV7-9 to TRBJ1-1, with TRBD1 matching over 7 bases. This CDR3 region has 15 residues. With V trimmed by 4 bases and J by 2 bases, 7 bases remained unmatched. Germline lookup yields CDR1 SEHNR and CDR2 FQNEAQ (reference sequence). The CDR3 sequence: CASSSGGWANTEAFF. As DNA, the CDR3 is TGTGCCAGCAGCTCAGGGGGTTGGGCTAACACTGAAGCTTTCTTT.

The chain carries TRBV18 and TRBJ2-7; tentative D call: TRBD2 (7 bases). This CDR3 has 14 amino acids. Trimming took 5 bases from V and 3 from J, leaving 14 bases between them. Germline assignment: CDR1 KGHSH and CDR2 LQKENI. CDR3 nucleotide sequence: TGTGCCAGCTCAGCCGGGGGGCCTAGCTACGAGCAGTACTTC. Protein: CASSAGGPSYEQYF.

This sequence joins TRBV18 and TRBJ1-5, with 10 bases identical to TRBD1. The CDR3 contains 15 residues. CDR1 and CDR2 (germline): KGHSH, LQKENI. J gave up 4 bases and V 3 bases, and 3 bases lay outside the gene matches. The CDR3, as DNA: TGTGCCAGCTCACCGGACAGGGGGTGGAATCAGCCCCAGCATTTT. Translated: CASSPDRGWNQPQHF.

This clone came up a few times. V gene TRBV4-3 combines with J gene TRBJ2-7, with D possibly TRBD2 on 6 matching bases. V gave up 0 bases and J gave up 6 bases, with 12 bases separating them. The CDR3 contains 14 residues. Germline CDR1 and CDR2: LGHNA and YSLEER. CDR3 in amino acids: CASSQEGAGREQYF. The CDR3 nucleotides are TGCGCCAGCAGCCAAGAGGGTGCGGGGCGCGAGCAGTACTTC.

The CDR3 is CASSQSPGQGYQPQHF. The CDR3 nucleotides read TGCGCCAGCAGTCAATCTCCGGGACAGGGGTATCAGCCCCAGCATTTT. The chain recombines TRBV23-1 with TRBJ1-5; 10 nucleotides line up with TRBD1. TRBV23-1 is recorded as an ORF, its role being uncertain. The CDR3 runs 16 residues. The junction had 4 bases not matched to a gene; V was cut back by 0 bases and J by 5 bases.

The genes are TRBV11-2 and TRBJ1-3; tentatively, D is TRBD1 (5 bases). The germline V and J ends were trimmed by 0 bases and 5 bases, with 8 bases remaining between them. The CDR3 consists of 14 residues. The germline V gene encodes CDR1 SGHAT and CDR2 FQNNGV. The CDR3 reads CASSLEGGRNTIYF. CDR3 coding DNA: TGTGCCAGCAGCTTAGAGGGGGGACGAAACACCATATATTTT.

The chain recombines TRBV5-1 with TRBJ2-7; TRBD2 matches at 10 bases. CDR3 length: 15 residues. Germline trimming cut 0 bases from V and 4 bases from J; bases unmatched to any gene: 4. The V gene's germline CDR1 is SGHRS and CDR2 YFSETQ. As DNA, the CDR3 is TGCGCCAGCAGCTTGGCAGCGGGGGGGCTATACGAGCAGTACTTC. Protein sequence: CASSLAAGGLYEQYF.

The chain joins TRBV6-5 to TRBJ1-1; 7 bases are a match to TRBD1. This CDR3 is 14 amino acids long. The junction had 5 bases not matched to a gene; V was cut back by 6 bases and J by 1 base. Germline V CDR1 and CDR2: MNHEY, SVGAGI. The CDR3 nucleotides are TGTGCCAGCAGCCAGGGGGAGGCGAACACTGAAGCTTTCTTT. It is translated as CASSQGEANTEAFF.

This chain joins TRBV13 and TRBJ1-2; tentative D call: TRBD1 (6 bases). CDR3 length: 15 amino acids. Looked up from germline, CDR1 is PRHDT and CDR2 is FYEKMQ (reference sequence). The V end lost 7 bases, the J end lost 5 bases, and 20 bases lay between the germline ends. CDR3 nucleotide sequence: TGTGCCAGCACCGTCGGAGAGCCAGGGGCGTATGGCTACACCTTC. This sequence encodes CASTVGEPGAYGYTF.

The chain couples TRBV30 to TRBJ1-5; 11 bases are a match to TRBD1. Germline values: CDR1 GTSNPN, CDR2 SVGIG (reference sequence). V shed 0 bases and J 5 bases; nucleotides not matched to a gene: 9. The CDR3 covers 17 residues. The CDR3 nucleotides are TGTGCCTGGAGTGTATCCCGGACAGGGGGCATGTATCAGCCCCAGCATTTT. Amino acid sequence: CAWSVSRTGGMYQPQHF.

The chain carries TRBV20-1 and TRBJ1-2; no firm D call. V was shortened by 6 bases and J by 6 bases, with 11 bases between the two germline ends. The CDR3 is made up of 11 amino acids. Germline CDR1 is DFQATT and CDR2 is SNEGSKA (reference sequence). This CDR3 reads CSAGLGDGYTF. In DNA, the CDR3 is TGCAGTGCCGGCCTCGGGGATGGCTACACCTTC.

The rearrangement uses TRBV25-1 and TRBJ2-5; possibly TRBD1 for D (6 bases). Trimming stripped 4 bases from V and 1 base from J, with 10 bases between. Germline CDR1 and CDR2: MGHDK and SYGVNS. The CDR3 totals 14 residues. The DNA for the CDR3 is TGTGCCAGCAGTGGATCAGGGGCCCAAGAGACCCAGTACTTC. It encodes CASSGSGAQETQYF.

This rearrangement joins TRBV12-5 to TRBJ2-2; a possible D gene is TRBD1 (5 bases). V was shortened by 6 bases and J by 4 bases, with 15 bases between the two germline ends. The CDR3 spans 15 residues. The germline gives CDR1 LGHNT, CDR2 FRNRAP. The CDR3: CASGFVQVSTGELFF. For the CDR3, the DNA is TGTGCTAGTGGATTTGTACAGGTCTCCACCGGGGAGCTGTTTTTT.

This clone was seen a few times. The chain carries TRBV7-2 and TRBJ1-2; D unresolved. This CDR3 has 14 amino acids. Between the trimmed V and J ends, which lost 5 bases and 0 bases, there was a span of 10 bases. CDR1 SGHTA and CDR2 FQGNSA come from the germline V gene. The CDR3 loop is CASSPQRSNYGYTF. The CDR3 bases are TGTGCCAGCAGCCCACAGAGATCTAACTATGGCTACACCTTC.

The rearrangement joins TRBV19 to TRBJ2-2; the D gene is possibly TRBD1 (6 bases). V was clipped by 7 bases and J by 4 bases, with 13 bases between them. Germline CDR1 LNHDA, CDR2 SQIVND (reference sequence). The CDR3 length is 14 residues. CDR3 sequence: CASNREVSTGELFF. DNA for the CDR3: TGTGCCAGTAACAGGGAAGTGAGCACCGGGGAGCTGTTTTTT.

CDR3 loop: CASSEEAGLAGQETQYF. CDR3 nucleotide sequence: TGTGCCAGCAGTGAAGAAGCGGGACTAGCGGGACAAGAGACCCAGTACTTC. The chain uses TRBV6-1 and TRBJ2-5, with 13 bases identical to TRBD2. J lost 2 bases, V lost 1 base, and 4 bases had no gene match. The germline V gene encodes CDR1 MNHNS and CDR2 SASEGT. CDR3 length: 17 amino acids.